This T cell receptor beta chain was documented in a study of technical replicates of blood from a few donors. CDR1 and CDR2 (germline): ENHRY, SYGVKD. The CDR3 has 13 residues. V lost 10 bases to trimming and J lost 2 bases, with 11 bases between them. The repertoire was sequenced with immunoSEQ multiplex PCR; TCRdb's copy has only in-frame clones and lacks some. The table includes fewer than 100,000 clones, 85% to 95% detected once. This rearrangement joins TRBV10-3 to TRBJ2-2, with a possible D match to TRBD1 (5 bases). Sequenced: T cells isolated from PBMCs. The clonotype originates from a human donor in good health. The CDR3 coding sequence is TGTGCCACCCAGGACATTAACACCGGGGAGCTGTTTTTT. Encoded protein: CATQDINTGELFF.